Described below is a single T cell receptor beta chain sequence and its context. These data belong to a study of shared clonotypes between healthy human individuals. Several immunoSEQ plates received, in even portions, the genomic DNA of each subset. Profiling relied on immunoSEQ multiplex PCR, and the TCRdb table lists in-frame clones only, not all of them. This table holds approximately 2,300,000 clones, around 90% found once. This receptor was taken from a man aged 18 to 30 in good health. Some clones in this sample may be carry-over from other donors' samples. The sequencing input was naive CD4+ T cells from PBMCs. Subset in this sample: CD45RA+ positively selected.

Written as DNA, the CDR3 is TGTGCCAGCAGTTCCCCCGGCGAGCGGGAGCGAGGGACCTACAATGAGCAGTTCTTC. Its translation is CASSSPGERERGTYNEQFF. The chain links TRBV28 to TRBJ2-1; 8 bases are a match to TRBD2. CDR1 and CDR2 from the germline V gene are MDHEN and SYDVKM. There are 19 residues in the CDR3. The V and J ends lost 4 bases and 2 bases, in that order; junction bases with no gene match: 16.